This T cell receptor beta chain was obtained from a study of T cell repertoires in cytomegalovirus infection. Study-wide background: Both CMV infection and a matching HLA type were indicated by public TCR beta signatures. The study's findings and limits: Based on cumulative public TCR beta family frequency, carriers of CMV plus the relevant HLA were identified. CMV-specific TCR beta clonotypes restricted by HLA-C dominated the ex vivo response.

Only a few counts were recorded for this clonotype. Its matching antigen is unknown. Germline CDR1 reads SNHLY; CDR2 reads FYNNEI. The CDR3 is made up of 13 amino acids. V was clipped by 6 bases and J by 0 bases, with 7 bases between them. TCRdb re-called the reads through MiXCR, storing one row per CDR3 protein. The sample includes around 450,000 distinct CDR3 sequences, around 11% seen only once; the top ten take about 10%. The rearrangement links TRBV2 to TRBJ2-3, with D unclear. Sequencing input: PBMCs. The receptor was isolated from a human donor in good health (CMV status not recorded). Some clones in this sample may be carry-over from other donors' samples. The CDR3 DNA is TGTGCCAGCAGCTATGGGAGCACAGATACGCAGTATTTT. Translation gives CASSYGSTDTQYF. Supplemented by reference TRBV2 and TRBJ2-3, the full variable domain reads EPEVTQTPSHQVTQMGQEVILRCVPISNHLYFYWYRQILGQKVEFLVSFYNNEISEKSEIFDDQFSVERPDGSNFTLKIRSTKLEDSAMYFCASSYGSTDTQYFGPGTRLTVL.